The 10 T cell receptor beta chains presented below share a single source sample, sequenced in a study of T cell responses to AZD1222 COVID-19 vaccine (dated by TCRdb to about 2021). Libraries came from the immunoSEQ multiplex PCR assay. The clones in this table, taken by TCRdb from immuneACCESS, are in-frame only. Not every clone is retained; where verified, under half of the shortfall comes from an unresolved V gene, and the cause of the rest is unknown. A total of 150,000 to 200,000 clones appear in this sample, about nine tenths of them only once. The top ten hold 2.6% of the sample. Reading the label with the study, this specimen's time point is: baseline before first vaccination. Source: peripheral blood, taken on day 0 of AZD1222 vaccination. These receptors were taken from an adult in good health.

This clone appeared a single time. This chain connects TRBV5-1 to TRBJ2-1; D gene ambiguous. V lost 2 bases and J lost 9, with 9 bases in between. This CDR3 is built from 12 residues. CDR1 is SGHRS, CDR2 YFSETQ, per germline. The CDR3 spells CASSFKGGEQFF. The CDR3 bases are TGCGCCAGCAGCTTTAAGGGCGGTGAGCAGTTCTTC.

The rearrangement uses TRBV7-2 and TRBJ2-1; D may correspond to TRBD1 or TRBD2 (5 bases each). Germline values: CDR1 SGHTA, CDR2 FQGNSA. Trimming removed 5 bases from V and 6 bases from J, with 20 bases in between. The CDR3 is 16 residues long. CDR3 amino acids: CASSPSGTLGPNEQFF. In nucleotides, the CDR3 is TGTGCCAGCAGCCCCTCCGGGACGCTAGGTCCCAATGAGCAGTTCTTC.

The chain has TRBV6-5 and TRBJ2-3; D tentatively fits TRBD1 or TRBD2 (5 bases each). V was clipped by 2 bases and J by 1 base, with 13 bases between them. The CDR3 sequence is 16 residues long. Germline CDR1 MNHEY, CDR2 SVGAGI. CDR3 sequence: CASSYGASGGTDTQYF. In DNA form, the CDR3 reads TGTGCCAGCAGTTACGGGGCCAGCGGAGGCACAGATACGCAGTATTTT.

The chain is built from TRBV7-2 and TRBJ2-2; D not certain. In germline, CDR1 is SGHTA, CDR2 FQGNSA. Trimming left V 4 bases short and J 0 bases short, with 6 bases between. This CDR3 region has 14 residues. CDR3 DNA sequence: TGTGCCAGCAGCTCCGGGCCGAACACCGGGGAGCTGTTTTTT. Protein product: CASSSGPNTGELFF. The variable domain in full, completed from reference TRBV7-2 and TRBJ2-2, reads GAGVSQSPSNKVTEKGKDVELRCDPISGHTALYWYRQSLGQGLEFLIYFQGNSAPDKSGLPSDRFSAERTGGSVSTLTIQRTQQEDSAVYLCASSSGPNTGELFFGEGSRLTVL.

The chain has TRBV28 and TRBJ1-2; perhaps TRBD1 as D (5 bases). CDR1 is MDHEN, CDR2 SYDVKM, per germline. V lost 3 bases to trimming and J lost 3 bases, with 17 bases between them. The CDR3 runs 16 residues. The CDR3 sequence is CASSFQGRPIDYGYTF. CDR3 DNA: TGTGCCAGCAGTTTTCAGGGACGGCCCATCGACTATGGCTACACCTTC.

The chain links TRBV3-1 (or the pseudogene TRBV3-2) to TRBJ2-1, with TRBD2 matching over 11 bases. The CDR3 runs 16 residues. The V gene end was trimmed by 2 bases and the J gene end by 7 bases; junction bases not matched to a gene: 7. In germline, CDR1 is LGHDT, CDR2 YNNKEL (reference sequence). The CDR3 loop reads CASSQFLSGRANEQFF. CDR3 DNA: TGTGCCAGCAGCCAATTCCTTAGCGGGAGGGCGAATGAGCAGTTCTTC.

The chain combines TRBV19 with TRBJ2-5; 7 nucleotides agree with TRBD2. V dropped 5 bases and J dropped 5; count of bases not matched to a gene: 20. CDR1 is LNHDA, CDR2 SQIVND, per germline (reference sequence). This CDR3 region has 18 residues. The chain's CDR3 is CASSLSPEASGPSETQYF. CDR3 coding DNA: TGTGCCAGTAGTTTATCCCCCGAGGCTAGCGGTCCATCGGAGACCCAGTACTTC. Combining the CDR3 with reference TRBV19 and TRBJ2-5 gives the whole variable domain DGGITQSPKYLFRKEGQNVTLSCEQNLNHDAMYWYRQDPGQGLRLIYYSQIVNDFQKGDIAEGYSVSREKKESFPLTVTSAQKNPTAFYLCASSLSPEASGPSETQYFGPGTRLLVL.

The chain combines TRBV6-4 with TRBJ2-2; 9 bases fit TRBD1. This CDR3 contains 15 residues. After removal of 7 bases from V and 5 bases from J, the junction contained 8 bases not matched to a gene. Germline V lookup: CDR1 MRHNA, CDR2 SNTAGT. The CDR3 DNA reads as TGTGCCAGCATGGTCGACGGGACAGGGACCGGGGAGCTGTTTTTT. This gives the protein CASMVDGTGTGELFF.

The rearrangement links TRBV6-5 to TRBJ2-2; D unclear. CDR1 and CDR2 (germline): MNHEY, SVGAGI. The CDR3 runs 16 residues. V lost 0 bases to trimming and J lost 0 bases, with 8 bases between them. The CDR3 nucleotides read TGTGCCAGCAGTTACTCGCTTGCGCCGAACACCGGGGAGCTGTTTTTT. Its protein is CASSYSLAPNTGELFF.

This chain links TRBV12-3 or TRBV12-4 with TRBJ1-2, with D tentatively TRBD1 (5 bases). The CDR3 covers 12 residues. With 7 bases removed from V and 8 bases from J, the gap between germline ends came to 14 bases. The CDR3 loop reads CASTLRGSGYTF. CDR3 nucleotide sequence: TGTGCCAGCACCTTACGGGGGAGCGGCTACACCTTC.